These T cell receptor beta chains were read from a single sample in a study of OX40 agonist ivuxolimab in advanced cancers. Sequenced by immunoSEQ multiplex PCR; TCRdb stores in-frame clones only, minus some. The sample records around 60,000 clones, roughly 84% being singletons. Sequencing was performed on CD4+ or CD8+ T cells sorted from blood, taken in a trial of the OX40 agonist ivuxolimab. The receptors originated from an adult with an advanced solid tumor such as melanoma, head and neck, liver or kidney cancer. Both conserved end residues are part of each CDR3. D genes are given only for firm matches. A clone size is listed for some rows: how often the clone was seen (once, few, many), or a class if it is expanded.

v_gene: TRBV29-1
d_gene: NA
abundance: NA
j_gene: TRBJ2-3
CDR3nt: TGCAGCGCTGGACTAAGGACAGGCGCAGATACGCAGTATTTT
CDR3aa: CSAGLRTGADTQYF

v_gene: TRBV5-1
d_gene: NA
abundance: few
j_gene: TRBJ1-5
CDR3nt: TGCGCCAGCAGCTCACAGGGAGGTCAGCCCCAGCATTTT
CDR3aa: CASSSQGGQPQHF

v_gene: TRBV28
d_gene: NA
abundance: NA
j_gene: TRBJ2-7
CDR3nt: TGTGCCAGCAGGGCCCCAAATAGGCCCGAGCAGTACTTC
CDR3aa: CASRAPNRPEQYF

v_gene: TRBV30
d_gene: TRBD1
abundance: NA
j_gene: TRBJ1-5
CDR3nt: TGTGCCTGGAATTCCGGGACAGGGGGCATTTTTGGTCAGCCCCAGCATTTT
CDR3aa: CAWNSGTGGIFGQPQHF

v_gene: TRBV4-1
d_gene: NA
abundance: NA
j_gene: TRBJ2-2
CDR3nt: TGCGCCAGCAGCCAAGCAACGGGGGAGAACACCGGGGAGCTGTTTTTT
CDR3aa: CASSQATGENTGELFF

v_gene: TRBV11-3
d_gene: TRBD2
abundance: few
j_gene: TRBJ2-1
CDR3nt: TGTGCCAGCAGCCTTGGAAGCGGGAATATCTACAATGAGCAGTTCTTC
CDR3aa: CASSLGSGNIYNEQFF

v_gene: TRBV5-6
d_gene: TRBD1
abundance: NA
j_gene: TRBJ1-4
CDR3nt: TGTGCCAGCAGCTGGACAGGGGGCAGTGAAAAACTGTTTTTT
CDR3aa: CASSWTGGSEKLFF

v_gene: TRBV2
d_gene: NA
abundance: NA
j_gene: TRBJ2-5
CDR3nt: TGTGCCAGCGGGGTAGGGGGGACCCAGTACTTC
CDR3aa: CASGVGGTQYF

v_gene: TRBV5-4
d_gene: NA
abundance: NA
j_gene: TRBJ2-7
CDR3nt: TGTGCCAGCAGCTTTTTGGGGGCGCGGGATTACGAGCAGTACTTC
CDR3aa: CASSFLGARDYEQYF

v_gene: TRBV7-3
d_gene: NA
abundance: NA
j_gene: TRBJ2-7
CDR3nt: TGTGCCAGCAGCACCGGCAGGGCTCCTCTCGGCGAGCAGTACTTC
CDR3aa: CASSTGRAPLGEQYF

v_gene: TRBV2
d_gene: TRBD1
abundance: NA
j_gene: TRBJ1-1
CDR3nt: TGTGCCACAGGGGGGACAGGGGGCACTGAAGCTTTCTTT
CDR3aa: CATGGTGGTEAFF

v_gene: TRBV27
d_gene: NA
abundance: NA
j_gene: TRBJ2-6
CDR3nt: TGTGCCAGCAGTTTATCCGACACGGGCTGGGGTGGGGCCAACGTCCTGACTTTC
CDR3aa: CASSLSDTGWGGANVLTF

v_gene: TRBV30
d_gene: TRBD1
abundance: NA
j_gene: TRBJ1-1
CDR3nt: TGTGCCTGGAGTGGCCAGGACAGGGGGTTTGTCACTGAAGCTTTCTTT
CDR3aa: CAWSGQDRGFVTEAFF

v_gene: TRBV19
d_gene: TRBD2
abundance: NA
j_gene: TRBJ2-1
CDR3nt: TGTGCCAGCGGGACTAGCGGGAGTTGGAATGAGCAGTTCTTC
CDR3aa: CASGTSGSWNEQFF

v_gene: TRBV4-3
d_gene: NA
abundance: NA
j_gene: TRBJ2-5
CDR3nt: TGCGCCAGCAGCCAGAACCGAGACTATACCCAGTACTTC
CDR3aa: CASSQNRDYTQYF

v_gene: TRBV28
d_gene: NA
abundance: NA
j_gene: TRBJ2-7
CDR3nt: TGTGCCAGCAGTTCCAACGAGCAGTACTTC
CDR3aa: CASSSNEQYF

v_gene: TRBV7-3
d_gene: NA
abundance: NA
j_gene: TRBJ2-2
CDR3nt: TGTGCCAGCAGCTTTACTAACACCGGGGAGCTGTTTTTT
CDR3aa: CASSFTNTGELFF

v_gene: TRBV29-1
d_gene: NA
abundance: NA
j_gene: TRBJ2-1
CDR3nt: TGCAGCGTCCCACAGGGTCGCGCCTACAATGAGCAGTTCTTC
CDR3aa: CSVPQGRAYNEQFF

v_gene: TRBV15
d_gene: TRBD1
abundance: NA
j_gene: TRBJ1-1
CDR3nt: TGTGCCACCAGCAGAGCAGGGGGGACCACTGAAGCTTTCTTT
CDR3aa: CATSRAGGTTEAFF

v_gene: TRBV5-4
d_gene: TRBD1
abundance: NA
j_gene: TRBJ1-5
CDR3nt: TGTGCCAGCAGCTCGGGACAGGGGGCGAATCAGCCCCAGCATTTT
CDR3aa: CASSSGQGANQPQHF

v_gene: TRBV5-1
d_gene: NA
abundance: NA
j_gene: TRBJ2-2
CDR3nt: TGCGCCAGCAGCCCCTGGGGGTGGAGCGGGGAGCTGTTTTTT
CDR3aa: CASSPWGWSGELFF

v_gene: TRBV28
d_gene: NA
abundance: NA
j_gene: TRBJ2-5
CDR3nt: TGTGCCAGCAGTGGGGGGATTAGGGAGACCCAGTACTTC
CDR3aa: CASSGGIRETQYF

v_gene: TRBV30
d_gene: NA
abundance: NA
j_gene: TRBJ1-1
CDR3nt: TGTGCCTGGAGCCAGGACCATTCTGGGGGCACTGAAGCTTTCTTT
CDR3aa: CAWSQDHSGGTEAFF

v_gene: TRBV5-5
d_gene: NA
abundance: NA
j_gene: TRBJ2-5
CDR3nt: TGTGCCAGCAGCTTGGTAGGCCAAGAGACCCAGTACTTC
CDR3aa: CASSLVGQETQYF

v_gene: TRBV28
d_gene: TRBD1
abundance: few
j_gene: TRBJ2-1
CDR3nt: TGTGCCAGCAGTTTATTCAGTTGGACAGGGGGACATGAGCAGTTCTTC
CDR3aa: CASSLFSWTGGHEQFF

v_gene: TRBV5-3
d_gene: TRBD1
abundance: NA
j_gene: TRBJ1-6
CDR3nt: TGTGCCAGAAGCTTTGGTTTGGTCGGACAGGGGCCATATAATTCACCCCTCCACTTT
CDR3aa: CARSFGLVGQGPYNSPLHF

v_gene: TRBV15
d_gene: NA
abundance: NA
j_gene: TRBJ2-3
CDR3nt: TGTGCCACCAGCCAGGGAGGTAGCGCAGATACGCAGTATTTT
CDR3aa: CATSQGGSADTQYF

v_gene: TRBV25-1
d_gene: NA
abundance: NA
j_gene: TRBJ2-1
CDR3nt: TGTGCCAGCAGTGATCAGGGGACTCACAATGAGCAGTTCTTC
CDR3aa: CASSDQGTHNEQFF

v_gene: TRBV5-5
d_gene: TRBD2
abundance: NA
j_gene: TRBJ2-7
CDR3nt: TGTGCCAGCAGCTTCCGCGGGAGGGCCTACGAGCAGTACTTC
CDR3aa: CASSFRGRAYEQYF

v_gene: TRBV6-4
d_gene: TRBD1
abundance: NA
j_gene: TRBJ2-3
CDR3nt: TGTGCCAGCAGTCCAACGGGGACAGGGGGCAGAGATACGCAGTATTTT
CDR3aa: CASSPTGTGGRDTQYF

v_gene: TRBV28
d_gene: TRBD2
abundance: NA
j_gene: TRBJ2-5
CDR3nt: TGTGCCAGCAGGGGTTCCGGGCCGGGGGGAGAGACCCAGTACTTC
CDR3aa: CASRGSGPGGETQYF

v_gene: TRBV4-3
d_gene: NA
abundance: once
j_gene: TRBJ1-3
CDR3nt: TGCGCCAGCAGCCTCGCTTTCCCGAACACCATATATTTT
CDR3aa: CASSLAFPNTIYF

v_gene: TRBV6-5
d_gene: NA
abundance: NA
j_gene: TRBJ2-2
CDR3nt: TGTGCCAGCAGTTACACAGGAGCGAACACCGGGGAGCTGTTTTTT
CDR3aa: CASSYTGANTGELFF

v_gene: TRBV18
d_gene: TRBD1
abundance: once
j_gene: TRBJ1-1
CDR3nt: TGTGCCAGCTCTACGGACAGGGAAGCTTTCTTT
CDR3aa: CASSTDREAFF

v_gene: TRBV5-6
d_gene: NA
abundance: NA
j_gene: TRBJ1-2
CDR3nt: TGTGCCAGCAGCCCTAGTGGGCAGACCTATGGCTACACCTTC
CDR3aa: CASSPSGQTYGYTF

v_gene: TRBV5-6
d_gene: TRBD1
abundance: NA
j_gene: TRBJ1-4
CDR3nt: TGTGCCAGCAGACGGACAGGGTACTCGGCAGAAAAACTGTTTTTT
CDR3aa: CASRRTGYSAEKLFF

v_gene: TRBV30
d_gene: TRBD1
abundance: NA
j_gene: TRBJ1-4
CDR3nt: TGTGCCTGGAGTGTACGGACAGGTGAAAAACTGTTTTTT
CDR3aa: CAWSVRTGEKLFF

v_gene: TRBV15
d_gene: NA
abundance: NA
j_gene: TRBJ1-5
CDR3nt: TGTGCCACCAGCGGGGGGCTTAGCGGCAATCAGCCCCAGCATTTT
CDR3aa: CATSGGLSGNQPQHF

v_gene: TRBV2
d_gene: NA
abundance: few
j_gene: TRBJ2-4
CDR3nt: TGTGCCAGCAATGCCCCTACGGTAGCCAAAAACATTCAGTACTTC
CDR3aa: CASNAPTVAKNIQYF

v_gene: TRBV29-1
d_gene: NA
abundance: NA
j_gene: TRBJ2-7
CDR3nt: TGCAGCGTTCTCCCTAATAGCGGCTACGAGCAGTACTTC
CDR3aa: CSVLPNSGYEQYF

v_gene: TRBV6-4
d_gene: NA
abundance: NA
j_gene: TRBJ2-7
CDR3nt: TGTGCCAGCAGTGACCCCTCCGACAGGAAAGGGTCCTACGAGCAGTACTTC
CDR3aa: CASSDPSDRKGSYEQYF

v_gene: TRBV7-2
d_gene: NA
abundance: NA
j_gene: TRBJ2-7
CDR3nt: TGTGCCAGCAGCTACTACCTGGGGGCCAGCTCCTACGAGCAGTACTTC
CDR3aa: CASSYYLGASSYEQYF

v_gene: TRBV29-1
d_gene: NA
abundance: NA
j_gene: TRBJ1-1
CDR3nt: TGCAGCGTTAGTCGGGATAGGAACACTGAAGCTTTCTTT
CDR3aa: CSVSRDRNTEAFF

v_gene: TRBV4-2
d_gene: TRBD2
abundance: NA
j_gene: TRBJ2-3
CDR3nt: TGTGCCAGCAGCCAAGTCCTAGCGGGGGGTAGCACAGATACGCAGTATTTT
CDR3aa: CASSQVLAGGSTDTQYF

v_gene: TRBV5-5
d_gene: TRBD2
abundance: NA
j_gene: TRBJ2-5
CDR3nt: TGTGCCAGCAGCCCCGACCCGGGGGGGTACCAAGAGACCCAGTACTTC
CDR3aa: CASSPDPGGYQETQYF

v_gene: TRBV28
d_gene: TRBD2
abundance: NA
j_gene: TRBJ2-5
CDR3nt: TGTGCCAGCAGGGGCTGGGGGCTAGCGGGAGGAGAGACCCAGTACTTC
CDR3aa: CASRGWGLAGGETQYF

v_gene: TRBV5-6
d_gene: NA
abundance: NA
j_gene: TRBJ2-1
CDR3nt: TGTGCCAGCAGGGCGACGGGTTTAAGGTGGGAGCAGTTCTTC
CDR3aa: CASRATGLRWEQFF

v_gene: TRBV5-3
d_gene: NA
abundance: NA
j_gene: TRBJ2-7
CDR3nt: TGTGCCAGGATGCCTTTCCGAGGAACCTACGAGCAGTACTTC
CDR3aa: CARMPFRGTYEQYF

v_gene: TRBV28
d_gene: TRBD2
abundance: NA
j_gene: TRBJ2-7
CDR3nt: TGTGCCAGCAGCTCGACTAGCGGGAGACTTGACGAGCAGTACTTC
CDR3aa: CASSSTSGRLDEQYF

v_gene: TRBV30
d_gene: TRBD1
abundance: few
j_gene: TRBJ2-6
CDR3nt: TGTGCCGGTGTTGTGACCGGGACAGGGGAGACCAACGTCCTGACTTTC
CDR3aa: CAGVVTGTGETNVLTF

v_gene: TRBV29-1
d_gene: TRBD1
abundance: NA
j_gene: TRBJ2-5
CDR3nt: TGCAGCGTTGAGGACAGGTCGTACCAAGAGACCCAGTACTTC
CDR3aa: CSVEDRSYQETQYF

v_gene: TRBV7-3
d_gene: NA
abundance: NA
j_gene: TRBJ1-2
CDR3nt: TGTGCCAGCGGGGAGAGGGGCTATGGCTACACCTTC
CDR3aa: CASGERGYGYTF

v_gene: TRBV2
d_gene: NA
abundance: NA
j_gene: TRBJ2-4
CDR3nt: TGTGCCACCTCTCCCGGCCGGCCCAAAAACATTCAGTACTTC
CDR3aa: CATSPGRPKNIQYF

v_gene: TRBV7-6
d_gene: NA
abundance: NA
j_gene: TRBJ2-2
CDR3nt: TGTGCCAGCAGCATTCTGGGACAACCGAACACCGGGGAGCTGTTTTTT
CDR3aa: CASSILGQPNTGELFF

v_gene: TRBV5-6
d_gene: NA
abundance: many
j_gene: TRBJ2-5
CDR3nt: TGTGCCAGCAGCTCGATCAGGGATGGGAGCGAGACCCAGTACTTC
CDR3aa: CASSSIRDGSETQYF

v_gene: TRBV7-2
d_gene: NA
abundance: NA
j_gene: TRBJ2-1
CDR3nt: TGTGCCAGCAGCCCGTACCGAAGCTCCTACAATGAGCAGTTCTTC
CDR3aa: CASSPYRSSYNEQFF

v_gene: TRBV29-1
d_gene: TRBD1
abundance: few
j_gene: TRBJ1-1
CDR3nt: TGCAGCGTGGTCAGGGGGCGGGGTACTGAAGCTTTCTTT
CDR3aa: CSVVRGRGTEAFF

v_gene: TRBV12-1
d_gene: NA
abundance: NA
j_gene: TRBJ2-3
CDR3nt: TGTGCCAGCAGCTTCGCGACTAGCTGTGTCACAGATACGCAGTATTTT
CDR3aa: CASSFATSCVTDTQYF

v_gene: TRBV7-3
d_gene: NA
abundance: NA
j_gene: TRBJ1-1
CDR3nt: TGTGCCAGCAGCACACAGGGGAACACTGAAGCTTTCTTT
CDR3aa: CASSTQGNTEAFF